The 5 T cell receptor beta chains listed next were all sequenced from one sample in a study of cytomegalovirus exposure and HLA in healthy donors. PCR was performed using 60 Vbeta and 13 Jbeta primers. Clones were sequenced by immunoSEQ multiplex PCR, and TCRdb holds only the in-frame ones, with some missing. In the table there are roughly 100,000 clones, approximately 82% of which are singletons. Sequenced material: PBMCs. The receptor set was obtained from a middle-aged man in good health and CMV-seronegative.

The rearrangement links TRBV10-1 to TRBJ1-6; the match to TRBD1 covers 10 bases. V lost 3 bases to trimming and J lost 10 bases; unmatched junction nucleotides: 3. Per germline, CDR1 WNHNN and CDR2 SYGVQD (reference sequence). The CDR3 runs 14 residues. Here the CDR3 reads CASSEGQGDSPLHF. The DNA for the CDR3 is TGCGCCAGCAGTGAAGGACAGGGGGACTCACCCCTCCACTTT.

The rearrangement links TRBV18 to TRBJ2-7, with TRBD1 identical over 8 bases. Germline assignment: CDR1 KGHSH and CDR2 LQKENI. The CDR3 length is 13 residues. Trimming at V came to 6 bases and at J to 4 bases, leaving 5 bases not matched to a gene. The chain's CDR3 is CASSRTGGYEQYF. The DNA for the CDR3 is TGTGCCAGCTCTAGAACAGGGGGTTACGAGCAGTACTTC.

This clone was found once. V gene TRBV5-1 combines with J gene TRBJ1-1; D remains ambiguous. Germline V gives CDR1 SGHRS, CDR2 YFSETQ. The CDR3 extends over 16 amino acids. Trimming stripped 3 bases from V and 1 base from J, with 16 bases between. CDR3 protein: CASSSNLRHQNTEAFF. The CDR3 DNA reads TGCGCCAGCAGCTCAAACCTCCGACACCAGAACACTGAAGCTTTCTTT.

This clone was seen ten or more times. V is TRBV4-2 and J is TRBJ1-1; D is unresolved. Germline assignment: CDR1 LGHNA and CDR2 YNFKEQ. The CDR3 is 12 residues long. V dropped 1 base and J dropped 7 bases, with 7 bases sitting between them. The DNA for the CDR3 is TGTGCCAGCAGCCAAGGGTACAGTGAAGCTTTCTTT. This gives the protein CASSQGYSEAFF.

The CDR3: CASSLLQGSSYEQYF. The CDR3 nucleotides read TGCGCCAGCAGCTTGCTACAGGGCAGCTCCTACGAGCAGTACTTC. This rearrangement joins TRBV5-1 to TRBJ2-7; tentatively, D is TRBD1 (6 bases). Germline lookup yields CDR1 SGHRS and CDR2 YFSETQ. V was shortened by 1 base and J by 0 bases, with 11 bases between the two germline ends. The CDR3 covers 15 residues.